Below, 16 T cell receptor beta chains from the same sample are listed, as sequenced in a study of neurological immune-mediated disorders. TCRdb redid the calling of the 5' RACE reads with MiXCR, one entry per CDR3 protein. Among 120,000 or so distinct CDR3 sequences listed, roughly 3.2% were seen once. Material for sequencing was PBMCs. All receptors derive from a woman in her twenties or thirties with multiple sclerosis.

There are many counts of this clonotype. The V and J genes are TRBV7-9 and TRBJ1-1; no clear D gene. The germline V gene encodes CDR1 SEHNR and CDR2 FQNEAQ (reference sequence). The CDR3 runs to 13 residues. The V gene lost 2 bases and the J gene lost 7 bases, with 11 bases spanning the gap. CDR3 region: CASSLPGGVEAFF. As DNA, the CDR3 is TGTGCCAGCAGCTTACCCGGTGGGGTTGAAGCTTTCTTT.

This clonotype was seen at least ten times. The V and J genes are TRBV7-8 and TRBJ2-5; 10 nucleotides agree with TRBD1. J lost 5 bases, V lost 7 bases, and 13 bases had no gene match. CDR1 and CDR2 from the germline V gene are SGHVS and FQNEAQ. This CDR3 region has 16 residues. Here the CDR3 DNA reads TGTGCCAGCACCAACGGGAACCGGGACAGGGGTGAGACCCAGTACTTC. This encodes CASTNGNRDRGETQYF. Based on the CDR3 plus reference TRBV7-8 and TRBJ2-5, the full variable domain is GAGVSQSPRYKVAKRGQDVALRCDPISGHVSLFWYQQALGQGPEFLTYFQNEAQLDKSGLPSDRFFAERPEGSVSTLKIQRTQQEDSAVYLCASTNGNRDRGETQYFGPGTRLLVL.

This clonotype was recorded many times. The V gene is TRBV15, the J gene TRBJ2-7; TRBD2 might be the D (5 bases). Trimming cost V 5 bases and J 3 bases, with 14 bases left between them. The V gene's germline CDR1 is LNHNV and CDR2 YYDKDF (reference sequence). This CDR3 contains 14 residues. The CDR3 protein is CATSREGSFYEQYF. In DNA, the CDR3 is TGTGCCACCAGCCGGGAAGGGTCCTTCTACGAGCAGTACTTC.

This clonotype was counted ten times or more. CDR3 residues: CSARDDRGFGYEQYF. The CDR3 DNA reads TGCAGTGCTAGAGATGACAGGGGGTTTGGTTACGAGCAGTACTTC. The genes are TRBV20-1 and TRBJ2-7; 9 bases agree with TRBD1. This CDR3 is 15 amino acids long. Germline V gene data show CDR1 as DFQATT and CDR2 as SNEGSKA (reference sequence). The V gene end was trimmed by 0 bases and the J gene end by 4 bases; junction bases not matched to a gene: 7.

This clonotype was seen many times. The chain recombines TRBV20-1 with TRBJ2-3; TRBD1 matches at 7 bases. J gave up 2 bases and V 3 bases, and 5 bases lay outside the gene matches. This CDR3 region has 14 residues. Germline V gene sequence: CDR1 DFQATT, CDR2 SNEGSKA (reference sequence). CDR3 DNA sequence: TGCAGTGCTAGGTCGGACAGGAACACAGATACGCAGTATTTT. This encodes CSARSDRNTDTQYF.

This clonotype has a count of ten or more. The junction and the germline gene differ at one end; a read error may be behind it. The chain's CDR3 is CSATLAGVPGWHF. DNA of the CDR3: TGCAGTGCTACCCTAGCGGGGGTCCCGGGCTGGCATTTT. The V gene is TRBV20-1, the J gene TRBJ2-3, with TRBD2 matching 10 bases. This CDR3 contains 13 residues. Germline V lookup: CDR1 DFQATT, CDR2 SNEGSKA (reference sequence).

This clonotype was recorded at least ten times. The chain employs TRBV12-3 or TRBV12-4 and TRBJ2-3; TRBD1 is a possible D gene (5 bases). Trimming cost V 3 bases and J 3 bases, with 10 bases left between them. The CDR3 is 14 residues long. Written as DNA, the CDR3 is TGTGCCAGCAGTTTGGGGCTCCAAACAGATACGCAGTATTTT. Encoded protein: CASSLGLQTDTQYF.

This clonotype was found many times. This rearrangement joins TRBV12-3 or TRBV12-4 to TRBJ2-1; TRBD1 matches 9 bases. Trimming took 5 bases from V and 7 from J; bases not matched to a gene: 6. This CDR3 is built from 14 residues. The CDR3 sequence is CASSRGQGKNEQFF. The CDR3 DNA reads as TGTGCCAGCAGTCGCGGACAGGGGAAGAATGAGCAGTTCTTC.

This clonotype occurred many times. The rearrangement links TRBV20-1 to TRBJ2-1; weak D call: TRBD2 (7 bases). V dropped 7 bases and J dropped 8 bases, with 21 bases sitting between them. Germline assignment: CDR1 DFQATT and CDR2 SNEGSKA (reference sequence). There are 14 residues in the CDR3. The CDR3: CSVRAGARVYEQFF. The CDR3 DNA is TGCAGTGTGAGGGCGGGGGCTAGGGTATATGAGCAGTTCTTC.

This clonotype occurred a few times. The chain links TRBV6-1 to TRBJ1-5; unclear D gene. Germline CDR1 MNHNS, CDR2 SASEGT. This CDR3 comprises 18 residues. V lost 1 base and J lost 0, with 16 bases in between. The CDR3 region is CASSEDYRREYSNQPQHF. CDR3 nucleotide sequence: TGTGCCAGCAGTGAAGACTACCGACGGGAGTATAGCAATCAGCCCCAGCATTTT.

This clonotype was detected ten times or more. The chain's CDR3 is CAWSVGGYEQYF. For the CDR3, the DNA is TGTGCCTGGAGTGTAGGGGGCTACGAGCAGTACTTC. The J gene is TRBJ2-7, the V gene TRBV30; TRBD1 might be the D (6 bases). The CDR3 consists of 12 residues. Germline CDR1 is GTSNPN and CDR2 is SVGIG (reference sequence). The V end was cut by 0 bases, the J end by 3 bases, with 6 bases between.

At least ten counts were recorded for this clonotype. This rearrangement joins TRBV20-1 to TRBJ2-1, with 7 bases lining up with TRBD2. The CDR3 extends over 14 amino acids. Germline V lookup: CDR1 DFQATT, CDR2 SNEGSKA (reference sequence). The junction had 5 bases not matched to a gene; V was cut back by 2 bases and J by 4 bases. CDR3 bases: TGCAGTGCTAGACTAGCGGCCGATTACAATGAGCAGTTCTTC. Translation: CSARLAADYNEQFF.

This clonotype was seen many times. The chain joins TRBV5-1 to TRBJ2-5, with a weak D call TRBD2 (5 bases). Trimming cost V 0 bases and J 5 bases, with 14 bases left between them. CDR3 length equals 15 residues. From germline, CDR1 is SGHRS and CDR2 YFSETQ. DNA for the CDR3: TGCGCCAGCAGCTTGGCCCCGCTTCGCGGGGAGACCCAGTACTTC. The encoded protein is CASSLAPLRGETQYF.

Many counts were recorded for this clonotype. This chain joins TRBV5-1 and TRBJ1-1; 8 bases fit TRBD1. Germline CDR1 SGHRS, CDR2 YFSETQ. The CDR3 extends over 19 amino acids. Trimming took 0 bases from V and 4 from J; bases not matched to a gene: 17. The CDR3 region has the DNA TGCGCCAGCAGCTTGGTCTTCGGCAGGGGGCTAGGTTCGACCACTGAAGCTTTCTTT. Residues: CASSLVFGRGLGSTTEAFF.

The chain employs TRBV24-1 and TRBJ1-2, with D unclear. Germline loops: CDR1 KGHDR, CDR2 SFDVKD. The CDR3 sequence is 14 residues long. Trimming took off 4 bases at V and 6 bases at J, with 14 bases between the two ends. In DNA, the CDR3 is TGTGCCACCAGTGAATCGACAAAGACTCATGGCTACACCTTC. Its protein product is CATSESTKTHGYTF.

This clonotype was seen many times. V usage is TRBV7-2 and J usage is TRBJ2-7; D possibly corresponds to TRBD2 (7 bases). Trimming cost V 4 bases and J 0 bases, with 13 bases left between them. Germline lookup yields CDR1 SGHTA and CDR2 FQGNSA. The CDR3 length is 15 residues. CDR3 sequence: CASSSGGQSSYEQYF. DNA of the CDR3: TGTGCCAGCAGCTCGGGGGGACAAAGCTCCTACGAGCAGTACTTC.